Below are 2 T cell receptor beta chains sequenced from a single sample in a study of blood T cells in healthy people across ages (dated by TCRdb to the mid-2010s). Library method: 5' RACE. Instrument on record: Illumina HiSeq 2500. A second PCR of roughly 7 to 11 cycles was performed with a sample-barcoded 5' primer and a J-beta primer mix. TCRdb's own reprocessing of the public reads used fastp at Q25 and MiXCR and kept productive beta chains. Under each unique CDR3 protein, matching rows form one entry showing the most common genes and DNA. For this sample the table gives about 1,400,000 distinct CDR3 sequences, of which around two fifths were detected only once. The leading ten clones occupy approximately 7.9% of the sample. The source material was blood. The receptors stem from a woman younger than 30 in good health.

The chain is built from TRBV9 and TRBJ2-3; TRBD2 matches at 9 bases. The trim removed 2 bases at V and 4 bases at J, leaving 5 bases unmatched. The germline V gene has CDR1 SGDLS and CDR2 YYNGEE. CDR3 length equals 15 residues. CDR3 nucleotide sequence: TGTGCCAGCAGCGTGCGGGAGGGCCACTCAGATACGCAGTATTTT. Residues: CASSVREGHSDTQYF.

The gene calls are TRBV7-2 and TRBJ2-2; 7 positions agree with TRBD2. The CDR3 loop spans 16 amino acids. Trimming removed 3 bases from V and 4 bases from J; junction bases left unmatched: 8. Germline CDR1 is SGHTA and CDR2 is FQGNSA. This chain's CDR3 is CASSFPGGVGTGELFF. Here the CDR3 DNA reads TGTGCCAGCAGCTTCCCTGGGGGGGTTGGCACCGGGGAGCTGTTTTTT.